This T cell receptor beta chain stems from a study of blood T cell repertoires in COVID-19. Germline assignment: CDR1 MNHEY and CDR2 SVGAGI. The CDR3 runs 16 residues. The V and J ends lost 0 bases and 3 bases respectively, with 14 bases between them. Original analysis: For nucleated cells, counts were estimated from reference gene primer amplification. Measured with immunoSEQ multiplex PCR; TCRdb has only the in-frame clones, and not every one. Clonal size and the V and J genes are those of that table, whereas D and trimming came from the DNA. Among over 200,000 clones listed, 75% to 85% were seen once.

The chain couples TRBV6-5 to TRBJ1-2, with D perhaps matching TRBD1 (6 bases). The sequence derives from a woman between 25 and 40 years old with COVID-19, enrolled during active disease. What was sequenced was peripheral blood. The CDR3 nucleotides are TGTGCCAGCAGTTACTCTAGGAGACAGGAGTACTATGGCTACACCTTC. Amino acids: CASSYSRRQEYYGYTF.